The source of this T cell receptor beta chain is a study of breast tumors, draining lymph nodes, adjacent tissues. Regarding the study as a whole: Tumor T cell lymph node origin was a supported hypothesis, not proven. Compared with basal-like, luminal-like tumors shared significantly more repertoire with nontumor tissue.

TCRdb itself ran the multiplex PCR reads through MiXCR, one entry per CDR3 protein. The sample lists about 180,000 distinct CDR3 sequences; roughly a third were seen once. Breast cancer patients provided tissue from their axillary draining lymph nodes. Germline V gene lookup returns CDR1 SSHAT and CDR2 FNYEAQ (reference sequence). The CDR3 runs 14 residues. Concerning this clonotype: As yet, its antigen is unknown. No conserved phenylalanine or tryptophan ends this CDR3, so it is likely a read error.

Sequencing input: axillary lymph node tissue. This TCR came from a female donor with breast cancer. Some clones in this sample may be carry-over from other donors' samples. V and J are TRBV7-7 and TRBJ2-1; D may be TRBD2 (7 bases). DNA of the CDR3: TGTGCTAGCAGCTTAGGCAGGGGAGGGAATGAGCAGTTCCTC. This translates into CASSLGRGGNEQFL.